This T cell receptor beta chain was retrieved from a study of blood T cell repertoires in COVID-19. Individuals aged about 18 to 89 years were recruited from 24 US areas. Sequencing was performed with immunoSEQ multiplex PCR; in TCRdb, only in-frame clones are kept and a portion is missing. The table lists more than 300,000 clones, 92% of them singletons. This TCR was sampled from a woman aged 25 to 39 who had recovered from COVID-19. Sequencing input: PBMCs or T cells enriched from blood (not recorded which).

The CDR3, as DNA: TGTGCCAGCAGCCGACTTAAGACAGACAGCTACAATGAGCAGTTCTTC. Residues: CASSRLKTDSYNEQFF. The gene calls are TRBV11-2 and TRBJ2-1, with D perhaps matching TRBD1 (5 bases). V was cut by 5 bases and J by 3 bases, with 17 bases left in between. Germline CDR1 SGHAT, CDR2 FQNNGV. The CDR3 runs to 16 residues.